This T cell receptor (beta chain) was recorded in a study of metastatic and nonmetastatic thyroid tumors. About the research overall: Where malignant and benign thyroid patients were concerned, repertoires were compared across blood and tumor or nodule tissue. Overall study results and limits: Significantly higher TCR beta diversity was reportedly seen in malignant thyroid tumors than benign nodules, in blood and tumor.

This CDR3 is 13 amino acids long. Germline CDR1 reads LGHNA; CDR2 reads YNFKEQ. V lost 8 bases, J lost 8 bases, and 18 bases lay in between. The table lists this clone with many counts. Its antigen is not identified. As handled by the study authors: It was from CDR3 differences across clinicopathological groups that a distant-metastasis classifier for papillary thyroid cancer was built. TCRdb re-called clones from the PCR reads using MiXCR. TCRdb, not the authors, supplied the V and J calls. The sample has 85,000 to 95,000 clones, around 14% seen once. Thyroid surgery was preceded by no treatment in any patient.

V usage is TRBV4-2 and J usage is TRBJ1-2; D uncertain. The specimen was blood. The receptor's source is a female donor with papillary thyroid cancer or a benign thyroid nodule (not recorded which). Some clones in this sample may be carry-over from other donors' samples. The CDR3 DNA follows: TGTGCCAGCGGTGCAACGGCAGGCGAAGGCTACACCTTC. Protein: CASGATAGEGYTF.